What follows are 26 T cell receptor beta chains derived from one specimen sequenced in a study of CD4 T cells in relation to SARS-CoV-2 and coronaviruses. Before the COVID-19 pandemic, during about 2011-2019, CD4+ T cells were taken from unexposed donors. Clones were sequenced by immunoSEQ multiplex PCR, and TCRdb holds only the in-frame ones, with some missing. The sample carries about 64,000 clones, about 95% recorded once. The sequencing input was naive CD4+ T cells from PBMCs. The subset: naive CD4+ T cells isolated by negative enrichment. Receptor source: a human donor in good health.

The chain employs TRBV4-2 and TRBJ2-3, with D possibly being TRBD1 (5 bases). Germline V lookup: CDR1 LGHNA, CDR2 YNFKEQ. V lost 2 bases and J 1 base, leaving 16 bases between the germline ends. The CDR3 runs to 17 residues. The CDR3 DNA reads as TGTGCCAGCAGCCAACGAAGGGGCGATAGGGGCACAGATACGCAGTATTTT. Translated: CASSQRRGDRGTDTQYF.

This clone was recorded only once. The chain has TRBV7-2 and TRBJ2-1, with 9 bases matching TRBD1. Germline values: CDR1 SGHTA, CDR2 FQGNSA. This CDR3 region has 13 residues. V dropped 1 base and J dropped 9; count of bases not matched to a gene: 1. The CDR3 region has the DNA TGTGCCAGCAGCTTAGGGACAGGGGTTGAGCAGTTCTTC. This codes for CASSLGTGVEQFF.

V gene TRBV24-1 combines with J gene TRBJ2-1; D call uncertain. V lost 3 bases and J lost 2, with 10 bases in between. The germline V gene encodes CDR1 KGHDR and CDR2 SFDVKD. This CDR3 is 15 amino acids long. CDR3 region: CATSDLTGTYNEQFF. In DNA, the CDR3 is TGTGCCACCAGTGATCTGACTGGGACCTACAATGAGCAGTTCTTC.

The CDR3 loop reads CASSLQGGLYQETQYF. The CDR3 DNA reads as TGTGCCAGCAGTTTACAGGGGGGCCTCTACCAAGAGACCCAGTACTTC. V usage is TRBV27 and J usage is TRBJ2-5, with TRBD1 as a possible D gene (7 bases). V lost 2 bases and J lost 0, with 13 bases in between. Germline V gene data show CDR1 as MNHEY and CDR2 as SMNVEV (reference sequence). The CDR3 is 16 residues long.

The CDR3, as DNA: TGTGCCAGCAGTTACTCGGGACTAGCGGGAGGAGTCGAGCAGTACTTC. This codes for CASSYSGLAGGVEQYF. The chain is built from TRBV6-5 and TRBJ2-7, with 15 bases lining up with TRBD2. This CDR3 spans 16 amino acids. Losses at the gene ends were 0 bases for V and 6 bases for J; bases not matched to a gene: 3. Germline loops: CDR1 MNHEY, CDR2 SVGAGI.

This clone was detected only once. The CDR3 nucleotides are TGTGCCAGCAGCCTAAATAGCGGGAGGGGGGCAGAGACCCAGTACTTC. Translating it yields CASSLNSGRGAETQYF. The chain employs TRBV11-3 and TRBJ2-5; 11 nucleotides match TRBD2. The CDR3 sequence is 16 residues long. The V gene's germline CDR1 is SGHNT and CDR2 YENEEA. The V segment lost 5 bases and the J segment 4 bases; nucleotides outside the gene matches: 9.

The gene calls are TRBV18 and TRBJ2-7; possible D gene TRBD2, 7 bases. In germline, CDR1 is KGHSH, CDR2 LQKENI. CDR3 length equals 15 residues. Deletions cut 1 base from V and 1 base from J, with 11 bases between. The CDR3 DNA follows: TGTGCCAGCTCACCACGAGAGGGGGGGTCCTACGAGCAGTACTTC. Translation gives CASSPREGGSYEQYF.

The chain carries TRBV7-3 and TRBJ1-3, with D perhaps TRBD1 (5 bases). With 9 bases removed from V and 7 bases from J, the gap between germline ends came to 19 bases. The CDR3 has 14 amino acids. CDR1 and CDR2 (germline): SGHTA, FQGTGA. The DNA of the CDR3 is TGTGCCAGTGCCCCGGGACCAACCGTTAACACCATATATTTT. Translating it yields CASAPGPTVNTIYF.

The chain carries TRBV29-1 and TRBJ2-2, with 10 bases lining up with TRBD2. V trimming: 4 bases; J trimming: 5 bases; junction bases outside the gene matches: 7. CDR1 and CDR2 from the germline V gene are SQVTM and ANQGSEA. CDR3 size: 15 residues. CDR3 DNA sequence: TGCAGCGTTGTGTGGCTAGCGGGAGCGACCGGGGAGCTGTTTTTT. Amino acid sequence: CSVVWLAGATGELFF.

The J gene is TRBJ2-1, the V gene TRBV28, with D possibly matching TRBD2 (6 bases). Germline CDR1 reads MDHEN; CDR2 reads SYDVKM. This CDR3 comprises 13 residues. V lost 1 base and J lost 10, with 11 bases in between. The CDR3 DNA reads TGTGCCAGCAGTTTATTGCGGGGCGGGGAGCAGTTCTTC. Its protein product is CASSLLRGGEQFF.

This chain joins TRBV29-1 and TRBJ1-4; tentative D call: TRBD1 (6 bases). There are 15 residues in the CDR3. Germline assignment: CDR1 SQVTM and CDR2 ANQGSEA. Deletions cut 7 bases from V and 0 bases from J, with 15 bases between. Written as DNA, the CDR3 is TGCAGCGCAAAGACAGGAGCCGCAACTAATGAAAAACTGTTTTTT. Translating gives CSAKTGAATNEKLFF. The full variable domain, in which reference TRBV29-1 and TRBJ1-4 provide the parts outside the CDR3, is SAVISQKPSRDICQRGTSLTIQCQVDSQVTMMFWYRQQPGQSLTLIATANQGSEATYESGFVIDKFPISRPNLTFSTLTVSNMSPEDSSIYLCSAKTGAATNEKLFFGSGTQLSVL.

This clone was picked up one time. CDR3 nucleotides: TGTGCCAGCAGCTTAGGGGGACAGGGGGGAGAGACCCAGTACTTC. Residues: CASSLGGQGGETQYF. The rearrangement joins TRBV7-8 to TRBJ2-5; 11 nucleotides line up with TRBD1. The germline gives CDR1 SGHVS, CDR2 FQNEAQ. With 1 base clipped from V and 4 bases from J, the junction kept 2 bases outside the gene matches. The CDR3 has 15 residues.

The CDR3 sequence is CASSYLNQPQHF. Written as DNA, the CDR3 is TGTGCCAGCAGTTACCTCAATCAGCCCCAGCATTTT. This rearrangement joins TRBV6-5 to TRBJ1-5; D is ambiguous. V lost 2 bases to trimming and J lost 3 bases, with 2 bases between them. CDR3 length: 12 amino acids. Germline V gives CDR1 MNHEY, CDR2 SVGAGI.

V usage is TRBV28 and J usage is TRBJ2-1; a weak D match, TRBD1 (5 bases). Germline-derived CDR1 and CDR2 are MDHEN and SYDVKM. The CDR3 extends over 12 amino acids. Trimming left V 4 bases short and J 8 bases short, with 9 bases between. The CDR3 region is CASSSLGDEQFF. The CDR3 bases are TGTGCCAGCAGTTCTCTAGGGGATGAGCAGTTCTTC.

The rearrangement joins TRBV19 to TRBJ2-1; 9 positions agree with TRBD2. The ends lost 5 bases at V and 0 bases at J; junction bases unmatched: 5. Germline CDR1 LNHDA, CDR2 SQIVND (reference sequence). CDR3 length: 16 amino acids. In DNA, the CDR3 is TGTGCCAGTAGTCATCTAGCGGGGAGCTCCTACAATGAGCAGTTCTTC. Its protein is CASSHLAGSSYNEQFF.

The chain has TRBV7-9 and TRBJ1-4; D is perhaps TRBD1 (5 bases). V was shortened by 5 bases and J by 6 bases, with 19 bases between the two germline ends. The germline V gene has CDR1 SEHNR and CDR2 FQNEAQ (reference sequence). The CDR3 consists of 16 residues. The CDR3 here is CASSPRTPEGHEKLFF. CDR3 nucleotides: TGTGCCAGCAGCCCCAGGACACCGGAGGGGCATGAAAAACTGTTTTTT.

CDR3 amino acids: CASSDAGGLFEKLFF. The CDR3 coding sequence is TGCGCCAGCAGTGATGCCGGGGGGCTTTTTGAAAAACTGTTTTTT. V and J are TRBV10-2 and TRBJ1-4, with D perhaps TRBD1 (6 bases). CDR1 is WSHSY, CDR2 SAAADI, per germline. CDR3 length: 15 residues. V was cut by 3 bases and J by 7 bases, with 15 bases left in between.

V gene TRBV18 combines with J gene TRBJ2-5; 8 nucleotides match TRBD1. Germline values: CDR1 KGHSH, CDR2 LQKENI. The J segment lost 5 bases and the V segment lost 0 bases, leaving 5 bases of the junction unmatched. This CDR3 region has 15 residues. CDR3 nucleotide sequence: TGTGCCAGCTCACCACCGGCAGGGGGCCGCGAGACCCAGTACTTC. Protein product: CASSPPAGGRETQYF.

The chain recombines TRBV5-1 with TRBJ2-7; TRBD2 matches at 9 bases. This CDR3 has 15 residues. Germline values: CDR1 SGHRS, CDR2 YFSETQ. Trimming cost V 5 bases and J 4 bases; bases outside gene matches: 10. CDR3 loop: CASRQGVAGDYEQYF. In nucleotides, the CDR3 is TGCGCCAGCAGGCAGGGAGTAGCGGGAGATTACGAGCAGTACTTC.

This rearrangement joins TRBV19 to TRBJ2-2, with TRBD1 matching 7 bases. This CDR3 comprises 14 residues. Germline CDR1 reads LNHDA; CDR2 reads SQIVND (reference sequence). The J segment lost 3 bases and the V segment lost 3 bases, leaving 1 base of the junction unmatched. CDR3 nucleotides: TGTGCCAGTAGTATCCAGGGGGACACCGGGGAGCTGTTTTTT. This codes for CASSIQGDTGELFF.

The chain couples TRBV5-4 to TRBJ2-3, with TRBD2 identical over 10 bases. CDR1 and CDR2 (germline): SGHNT, YYREEE (reference sequence). This CDR3 is 16 amino acids long. V shed 2 bases and J 0 bases; nucleotides not matched to a gene: 3. Written as DNA, the CDR3 is TGTGCCAGCAGCTTCACGACTAGCGGGAGCACAGATACGCAGTATTTT. This encodes CASSFTTSGSTDTQYF.

V is TRBV5-4 and J is TRBJ2-1; 7 nucleotides align to TRBD2. From germline, CDR1 is SGHNT and CDR2 YYREEE (reference sequence). V dropped 6 bases and J dropped 4; count of bases not matched to a gene: 10. The CDR3 length is 15 residues. The CDR3 bases are TGTGCCAGCACTTCCGGGGGAGGGCTGTACAATGAGCAGTTCTTC. Protein product: CASTSGGGLYNEQFF.

The chain employs TRBV15 and TRBJ1-2; D gene uncertain. Between the trimmed V and J ends, which lost 0 bases and 2 bases, there was a span of 10 bases. Per the germline V gene, CDR1 is LNHNV and CDR2 is YYDKDF (reference sequence). The CDR3 totals 15 residues. In DNA, the CDR3 is TGTGCCACCAGCAGAGACAGGCCACCCAACTATGGCTACACCTTC. Translating it yields CATSRDRPPNYGYTF.

The V and J genes are TRBV9 and TRBJ2-7; D possibly corresponds to TRBD1 (5 bases). The CDR3 spans 14 residues. V was shortened by 6 bases and J by 1 base, with 14 bases between the two germline ends. Germline V gene sequence: CDR1 SGDLS, CDR2 YYNGEE. CDR3 amino acids: CASTPDTTSYEQYF. The CDR3 bases are TGTGCCAGCACCCCGGACACGACATCCTACGAGCAGTACTTC.

The J gene is TRBJ2-3, the V gene TRBV19, with 7 bases fitting TRBD2. V shed 6 bases, J shed 2 bases, and the junction held 5 bases outside the gene matches. The germline V gene has CDR1 LNHDA and CDR2 SQIVND (reference sequence). The CDR3 is made up of 14 amino acids. CDR3 in amino acids: CASSGGRVTDTQYF. The CDR3 DNA sequence: TGTGCCAGTAGCGGCGGGAGAGTCACAGATACGCAGTATTTT.

V is TRBV15 and J is TRBJ2-1; no reliable D call. This CDR3 has 16 residues. Deletions cut 0 bases from V and 0 bases from J, with 9 bases between. Germline CDR1 LNHNV, CDR2 YYDKDF (reference sequence). The CDR3 DNA follows: TGTGCCACCAGCAGAGATAACCCGGCCTCCTACAATGAGCAGTTCTTC. Translated: CATSRDNPASYNEQFF.